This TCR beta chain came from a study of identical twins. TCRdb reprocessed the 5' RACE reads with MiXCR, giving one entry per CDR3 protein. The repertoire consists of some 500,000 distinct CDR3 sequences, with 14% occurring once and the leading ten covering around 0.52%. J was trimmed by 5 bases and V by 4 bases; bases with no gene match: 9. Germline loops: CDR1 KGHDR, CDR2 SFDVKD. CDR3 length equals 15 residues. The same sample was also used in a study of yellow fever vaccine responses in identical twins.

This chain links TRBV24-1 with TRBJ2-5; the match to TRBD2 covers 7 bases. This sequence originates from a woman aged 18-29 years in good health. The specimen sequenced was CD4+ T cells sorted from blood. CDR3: CATSDPQTSFETQYF. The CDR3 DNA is TGTGCCACCAGTGACCCCCAGACTAGCTTTGAGACCCAGTACTTC.